This T cell receptor beta chain stems from a study of T cell changes during pregnancy in multiple sclerosis. Measured with immunoSEQ multiplex PCR; TCRdb has only the in-frame clones, and not every one. The sample includes about 100,000 clones, about 92% seen only once; the top ten take around 1.8%. The germline V gene has CDR1 MRHNA and CDR2 SNTAGT. The CDR3 has 13 amino acids. The V and J ends lost 3 bases and 3 bases respectively, with 7 bases between them. This sample comprised peripheral blood, obtained after pregnancy. The chain couples TRBV6-4 to TRBJ2-3; D is possibly TRBD2 (6 bases). This TCR was sampled from a female donor with multiple sclerosis, enrolled in a pregnancy study. The CDR3 DNA reads as TGTGCCAGCAGTGAAAGCGGGACAGATACGCAGTATTTT. It translates to CASSESGTDTQYF.